This T cell receptor (beta chain) appears in the sequencing data of a study of cytomegalovirus exposure and HLA in healthy donors. Both 60 Vbeta primers and 13 Jbeta primers went into the PCR. TCRdb keeps only in-frame clones here, not all; method: immunoSEQ multiplex PCR. The data contain 150,000 to 180,000 clones, approximately 80% of them singletons. The CDR3 contains 17 residues. Germline V gene data show CDR1 as SGHAT and CDR2 as FQDESV (reference sequence). Trimming stripped 3 bases from V and 0 bases from J, with 12 bases between. Though probably carrying unrecorded immune exposures, donors were nominally healthy at sampling. Worth noting for this clone: What it binds is unknown.

Overall study findings and caveats: The availability of immune exposure information extended only to CMV serostatus. There were a few CMV-associated chains whose specificity for CMV antigens was confirmed in vitro.

The sequencing input was PBMCs. The TCR comes from a man aged 25-45 years in good health and CMV-seropositive. V usage is TRBV11-1 and J usage is TRBJ2-6, with TRBD1 as a possible D gene (5 bases). The CDR3 sequence: CASSFRHRNSGANVLTF. As DNA, the CDR3 is TGTGCCAGCAGCTTTAGACACAGGAACTCTGGGGCCAACGTCCTGACTTTC.